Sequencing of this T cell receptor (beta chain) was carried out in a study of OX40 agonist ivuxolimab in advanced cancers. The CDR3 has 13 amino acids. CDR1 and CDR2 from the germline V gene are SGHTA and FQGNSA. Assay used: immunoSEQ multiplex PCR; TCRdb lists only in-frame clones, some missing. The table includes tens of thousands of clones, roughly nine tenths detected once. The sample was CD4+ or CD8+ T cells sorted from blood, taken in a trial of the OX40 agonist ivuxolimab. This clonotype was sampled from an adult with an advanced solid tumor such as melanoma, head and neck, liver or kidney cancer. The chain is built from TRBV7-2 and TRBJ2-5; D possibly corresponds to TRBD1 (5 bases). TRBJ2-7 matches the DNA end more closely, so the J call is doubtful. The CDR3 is CASSRQSSYEQYF. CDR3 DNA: TGTGCCAGCAGCCGACAGAGTTCCTACGAGCAGTACTTC.